This T cell receptor beta chain was identified during a study of cytomegalovirus exposure and HLA in healthy donors. Study overall: The roughly 120 million unique TCR beta sequences, from approximately 170 million T cells, were found by an earlier analysis. Findings and limits, study-wide: Later analysis identified a missense DCLRE1C variant that was linked to TCR beta V- and J-gene trimming. Among TCR beta chains of equal frequency, HLA-associated ones were more clonally expanded in a later analysis.

13 Jbeta primers and 60 Vbeta primers were used for the PCR. TCRdb's copy holds only in-frame clones and misses some; the assay was immunoSEQ multiplex PCR. The data hold some 130,000 clones, with 80% observed a single time. Concerning this clone: Its antigen is not known.

The receptor comes from a man younger than 45 in good health and CMV-seronegative. The specimen sequenced was PBMCs.

DNA of the CDR3: TGTGCCAGCAGTCACTCCGACAGCTCGTGGGGCACAGATACGCAGTATTTT. This translates into CASSHSDSSWGTDTQYF. The rearrangement uses TRBV28 and TRBJ2-3, with D possibly TRBD1 on 5 matching bases. Germline V gene data show CDR1 as MDHEN and CDR2 as SYDVKM. V was cut by 5 bases and J by 1 base, with 19 bases left in between. CDR3 length: 17 residues.